This T cell receptor (beta chain) came from a study of metastatic and nonmetastatic thyroid tumors. As for the study in general: Repertoires of blood and of tissue (tumor or nodule) from malignant and benign thyroid patients were compared. Study-wide points: For both blood and tumor, malignant thyroid tumors reportedly showed significantly higher TCR beta diversity than benign nodules did.

Treatment of any kind had been given to no patient before thyroid surgery. Germline loops: CDR1 SGHVS, CDR2 FQNEAQ. The J segment lost 7 bases and the V segment lost 5 bases, leaving 12 bases of the junction unmatched. The CDR3 loop spans 18 amino acids. In the source study's methods: The study took CDR3 differences across clinicopathological groups and made a distant-metastasis classifier for papillary thyroid cancer from them. TCRdb reanalyzed the PCR reads via MiXCR. TCRdb's processing, not the study's, gives the V and J calls here. The table lists around 45,000 clones, 3.2% of them singletons. This clone occurred many times. As yet, its antigen is unknown.

This clonotype originated in a female donor with papillary thyroid cancer or a benign thyroid nodule (not recorded which). Some clones in this sample may be carry-over from other donors' samples. The V and J genes are TRBV7-8 and TRBJ2-2; 14 bases line up with TRBD2. Sequences were obtained from blood. CDR3 region: CASSTGLAGANHVGELFF. The CDR3 DNA reads as TGTGCCAGCAGCACGGGACTAGCGGGAGCTAATCATGTCGGGGAGCTGTTTTTT.